This T cell receptor beta chain was sequenced during a study of T cells after yellow fever vaccination. This clonotype was counted only a few times. TCRdb itself ran the 5' RACE reads through MiXCR, one entry per CDR3 protein. This table holds some 300,000 distinct CDR3 sequences, approximately 10% found once. Trimming took 4 bases from V and 4 from J; bases not matched to a gene: 2. The CDR3 extends over 14 amino acids. This sequence joins TRBV12-3 or TRBV12-4 and TRBJ2-5; TRBD2 agrees at 11 bases. The receptor's source is a young man who received the YFV17D yellow fever vaccine. The specimen was CD4+ T cells sorted from PBMCs, collected 5 days after the yellow fever booster vaccination. CDR3: CASSSGTSGETQYF. Written as DNA, the CDR3 is TGTGCCAGCAGTTCCGGGACTAGCGGAGAGACCCAGTACTTC.